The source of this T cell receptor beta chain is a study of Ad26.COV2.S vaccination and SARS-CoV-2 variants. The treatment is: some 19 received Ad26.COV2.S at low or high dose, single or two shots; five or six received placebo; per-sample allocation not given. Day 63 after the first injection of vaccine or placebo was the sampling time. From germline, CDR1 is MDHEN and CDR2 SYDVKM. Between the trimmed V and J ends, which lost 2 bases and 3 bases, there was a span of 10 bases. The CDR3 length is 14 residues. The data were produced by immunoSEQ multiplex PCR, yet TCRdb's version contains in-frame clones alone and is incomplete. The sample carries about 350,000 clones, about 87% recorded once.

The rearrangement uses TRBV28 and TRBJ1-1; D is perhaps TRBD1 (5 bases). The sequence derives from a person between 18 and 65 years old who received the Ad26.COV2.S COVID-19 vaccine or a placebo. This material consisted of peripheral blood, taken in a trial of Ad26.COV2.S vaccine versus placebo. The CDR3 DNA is TGTGCCAGCAGTTTAGGGGCGCTGTACACTGAAGCTTTCTTT. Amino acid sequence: CASSLGALYTEAFF.